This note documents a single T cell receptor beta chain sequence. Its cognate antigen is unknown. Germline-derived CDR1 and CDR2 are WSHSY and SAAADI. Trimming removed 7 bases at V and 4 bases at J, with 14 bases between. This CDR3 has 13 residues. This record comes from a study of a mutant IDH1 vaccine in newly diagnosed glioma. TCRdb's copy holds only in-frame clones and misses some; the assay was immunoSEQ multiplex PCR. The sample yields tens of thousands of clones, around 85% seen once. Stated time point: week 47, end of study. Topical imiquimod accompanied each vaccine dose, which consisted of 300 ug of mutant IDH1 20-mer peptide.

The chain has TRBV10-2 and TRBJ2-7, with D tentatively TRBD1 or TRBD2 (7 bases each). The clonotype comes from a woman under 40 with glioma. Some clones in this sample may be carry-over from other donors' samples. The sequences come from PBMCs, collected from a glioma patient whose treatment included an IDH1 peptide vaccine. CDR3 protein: CASTRGGAYEQYF. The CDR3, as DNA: TGCGCCAGCACCAGGGGGGGGGCGTACGAGCAGTACTTC.